This T cell receptor (beta chain) was observed in a study of lymphopenia after photon versus proton radiotherapy. Notes on the study in general: Post-nadir diversity loss with photons came from oligoclonal expansion, particularly CD8+ Temra cells. A bigger post-nadir fall in TCR diversity correlated inversely with survival time in deceased patients.

Details on this clone: Its matching antigen is unknown.

Data came from immunoSEQ multiplex PCR; TCRdb stores just in-frame clones and leaves some out. Found here are 30,000 to 35,000 clones, roughly 89% of them singletons; the top ten hold more than 6.5%. This TCR came from a woman in her 70s with pancreatic cancer. Some clones in this sample may be carry-over from other donors' samples. Sequencing was performed on peripheral blood, taken from a patient treated with proton-based radiotherapy.

The CDR3 nucleotides are TGTGCCAGCAGCTTATTAACAGCGGGGCGGGATGGCTACACCTTC. This codes for CASSLLTAGRDGYTF. This sequence joins TRBV7-9 and TRBJ1-2; a weak D match, TRBD1 (5 bases). Germline CDR1 and CDR2: SEHNR and FQNEAQ (reference sequence). V gave up 2 bases and J gave up 6 bases, with 16 bases separating them. This CDR3 spans 15 amino acids.